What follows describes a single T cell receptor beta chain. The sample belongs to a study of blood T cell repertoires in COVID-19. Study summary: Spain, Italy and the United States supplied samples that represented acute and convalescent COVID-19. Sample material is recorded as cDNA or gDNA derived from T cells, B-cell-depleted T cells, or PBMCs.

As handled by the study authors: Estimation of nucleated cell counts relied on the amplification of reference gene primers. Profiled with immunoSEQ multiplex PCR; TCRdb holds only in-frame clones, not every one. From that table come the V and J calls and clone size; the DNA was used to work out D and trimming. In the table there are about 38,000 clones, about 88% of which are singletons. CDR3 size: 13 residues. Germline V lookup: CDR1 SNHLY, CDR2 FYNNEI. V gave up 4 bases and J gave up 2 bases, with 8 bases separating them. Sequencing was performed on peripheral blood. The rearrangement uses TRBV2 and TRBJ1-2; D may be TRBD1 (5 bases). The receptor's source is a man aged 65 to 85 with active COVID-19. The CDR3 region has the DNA TGTGCCAGCAGTGCTCAGGGAAACTATGGCTACACCTTC. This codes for CASSAQGNYGYTF.